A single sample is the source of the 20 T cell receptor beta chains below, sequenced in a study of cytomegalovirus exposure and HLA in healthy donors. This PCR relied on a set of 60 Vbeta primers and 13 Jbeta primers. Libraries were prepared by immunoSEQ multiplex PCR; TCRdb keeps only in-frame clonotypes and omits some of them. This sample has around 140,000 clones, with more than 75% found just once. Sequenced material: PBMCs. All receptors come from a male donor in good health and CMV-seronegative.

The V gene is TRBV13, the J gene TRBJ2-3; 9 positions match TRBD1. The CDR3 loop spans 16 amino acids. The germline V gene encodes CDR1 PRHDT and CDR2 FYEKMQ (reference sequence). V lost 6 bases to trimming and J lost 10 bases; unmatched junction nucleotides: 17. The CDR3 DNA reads TGTGCCAGCAGGGAAGGAGGACAGGGGTTTAATTGGTCGCAGTATTTT. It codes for CASREGGQGFNWSQYF.

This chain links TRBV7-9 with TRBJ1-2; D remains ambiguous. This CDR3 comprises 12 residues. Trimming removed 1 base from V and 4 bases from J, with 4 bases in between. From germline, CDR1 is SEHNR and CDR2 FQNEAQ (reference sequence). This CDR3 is CASSLDSYGYTF. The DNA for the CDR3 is TGTGCCAGCAGCTTAGACAGCTATGGCTACACCTTC.

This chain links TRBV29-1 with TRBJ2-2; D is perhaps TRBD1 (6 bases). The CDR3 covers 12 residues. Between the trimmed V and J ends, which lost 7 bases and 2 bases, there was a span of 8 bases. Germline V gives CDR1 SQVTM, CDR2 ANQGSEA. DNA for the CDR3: TGCAGCGGACAGGCTAACACCGGGGAGCTGTTTTTT. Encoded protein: CSGQANTGELFF.

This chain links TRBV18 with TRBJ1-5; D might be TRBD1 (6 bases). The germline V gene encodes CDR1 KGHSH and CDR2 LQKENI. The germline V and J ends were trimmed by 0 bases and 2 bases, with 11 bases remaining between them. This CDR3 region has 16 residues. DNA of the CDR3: TGTGCCAGCTCACCACCTAACAGGGTTGGCAATCAGCCCCAGCATTTT. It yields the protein CASSPPNRVGNQPQHF.

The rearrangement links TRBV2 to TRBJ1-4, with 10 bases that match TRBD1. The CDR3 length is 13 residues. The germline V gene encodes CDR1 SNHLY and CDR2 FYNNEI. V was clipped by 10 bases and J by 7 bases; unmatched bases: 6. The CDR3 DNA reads TGTGCCACGACAGGGGGCGGTTTTGAAAAACTGTTTTTT. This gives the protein CATTGGGFEKLFF.

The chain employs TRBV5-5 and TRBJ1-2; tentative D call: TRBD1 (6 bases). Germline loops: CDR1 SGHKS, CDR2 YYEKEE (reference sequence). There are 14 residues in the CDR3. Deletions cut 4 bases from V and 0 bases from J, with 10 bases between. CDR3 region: CASSADRANYGYTF. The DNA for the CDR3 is TGTGCCAGCAGCGCGGACAGAGCTAACTATGGCTACACCTTC.

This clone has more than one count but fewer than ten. Written as DNA, the CDR3 is TGCGCCAGCAGCTTAGACAGGGACACCGGGGAGCTGTTTTTT. This translates into CASSLDRDTGELFF. The genes are TRBV5-1 and TRBJ2-2; 7 positions match TRBD1. The germline V gene has CDR1 SGHRS and CDR2 YFSETQ. V dropped 2 bases and J dropped 3; count of bases not matched to a gene: 1. The CDR3 runs to 14 residues.

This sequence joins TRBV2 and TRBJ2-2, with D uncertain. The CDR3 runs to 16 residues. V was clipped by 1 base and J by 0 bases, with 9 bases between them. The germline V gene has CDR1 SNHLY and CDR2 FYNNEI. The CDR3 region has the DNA TGTGCCAGCAGTGAAGAAGCGCTCGCGAACACCGGGGAGCTGTTTTTT. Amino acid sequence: CASSEEALANTGELFF.

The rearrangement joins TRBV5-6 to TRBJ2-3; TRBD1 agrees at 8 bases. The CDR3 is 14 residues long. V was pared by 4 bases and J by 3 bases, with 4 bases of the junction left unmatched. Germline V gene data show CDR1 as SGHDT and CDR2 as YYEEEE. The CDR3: CASSDNRGTDTQYF. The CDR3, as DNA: TGTGCCAGCAGCGATAACAGGGGGACAGATACGCAGTATTTT.

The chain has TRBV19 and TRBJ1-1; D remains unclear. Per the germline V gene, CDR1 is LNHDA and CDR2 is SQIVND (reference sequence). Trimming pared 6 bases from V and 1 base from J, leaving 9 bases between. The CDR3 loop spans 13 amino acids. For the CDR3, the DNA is TGTGCCAGTAGCCTAAATTGGAACACTGAAGCTTTCTTT. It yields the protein CASSLNWNTEAFF.

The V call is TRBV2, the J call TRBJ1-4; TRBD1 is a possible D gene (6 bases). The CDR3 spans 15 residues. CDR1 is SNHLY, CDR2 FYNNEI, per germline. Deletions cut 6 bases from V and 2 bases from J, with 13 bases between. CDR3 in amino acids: CASSSQGSTNEKLFF. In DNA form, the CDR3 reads TGTGCCAGCAGCTCACAGGGATCGACTAATGAAAAACTGTTTTTT.

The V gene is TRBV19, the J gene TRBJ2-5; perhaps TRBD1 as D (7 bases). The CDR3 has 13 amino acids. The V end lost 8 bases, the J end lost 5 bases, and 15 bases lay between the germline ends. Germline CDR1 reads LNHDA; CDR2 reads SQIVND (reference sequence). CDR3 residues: CASAGQTGETQYF. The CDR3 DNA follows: TGTGCCAGTGCGGGACAGACTGGGGAGACCCAGTACTTC.

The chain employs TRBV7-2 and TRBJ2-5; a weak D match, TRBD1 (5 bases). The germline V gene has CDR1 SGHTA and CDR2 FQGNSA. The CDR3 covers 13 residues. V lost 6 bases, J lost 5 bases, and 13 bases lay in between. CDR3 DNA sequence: TGTGCCAGCAGTCGCAGGGTTCGGGAGACCCAGTACTTC. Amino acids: CASSRRVRETQYF.

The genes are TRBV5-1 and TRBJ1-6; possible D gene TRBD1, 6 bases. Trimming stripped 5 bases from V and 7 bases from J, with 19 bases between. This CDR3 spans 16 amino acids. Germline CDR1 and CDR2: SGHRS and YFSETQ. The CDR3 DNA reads TGCGCCAGCAGTAACGGGAACAGGGCTGTCAATTCACCCCTCCACTTT. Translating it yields CASSNGNRAVNSPLHF.

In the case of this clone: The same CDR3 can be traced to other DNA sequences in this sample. CDR3 in DNA: TGTGCCATCAAATTAACAGGGGGCAGAACTGAAGCTTTCTTT. This gives the protein CAIKLTGGRTEAFF. The chain uses TRBV10-3 and TRBJ1-1, with 9 bases identical to TRBD1. CDR1 ENHRY and CDR2 SYGVKD come from the germline V gene. Losses at the gene ends were 7 bases for V and 5 bases for J; bases not matched to a gene: 8. The CDR3 spans 14 residues.

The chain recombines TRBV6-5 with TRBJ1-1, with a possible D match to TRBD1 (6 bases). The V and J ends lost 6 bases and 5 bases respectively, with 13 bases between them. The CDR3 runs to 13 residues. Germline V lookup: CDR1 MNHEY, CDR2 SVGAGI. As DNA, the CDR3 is TGTGCCAGCAGAGAGACAGGTCGAACTGAAGCTTTCTTT. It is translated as CASRETGRTEAFF.

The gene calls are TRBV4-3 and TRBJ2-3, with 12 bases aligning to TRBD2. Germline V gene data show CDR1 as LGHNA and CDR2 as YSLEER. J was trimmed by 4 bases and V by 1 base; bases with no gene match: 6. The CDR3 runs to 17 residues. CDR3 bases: TGCGCCAGCAGCCAAGTAGGACTAGCGGGGCCGCCAGATACGCAGTATTTT. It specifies CASSQVGLAGPPDTQYF.

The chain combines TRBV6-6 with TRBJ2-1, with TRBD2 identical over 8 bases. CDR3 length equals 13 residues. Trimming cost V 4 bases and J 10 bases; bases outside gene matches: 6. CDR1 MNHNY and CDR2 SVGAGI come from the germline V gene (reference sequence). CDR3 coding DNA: TGTGCCAGCAGTTCCGGACTAGCAGGAGAGCAGTTCTTC. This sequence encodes CASSSGLAGEQFF.

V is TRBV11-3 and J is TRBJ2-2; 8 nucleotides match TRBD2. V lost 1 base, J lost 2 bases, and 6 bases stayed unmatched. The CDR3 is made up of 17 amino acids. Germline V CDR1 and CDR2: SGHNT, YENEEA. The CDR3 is CASSLGYSGANTGELFF. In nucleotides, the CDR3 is TGTGCCAGCAGCTTAGGATATAGCGGGGCCAACACCGGGGAGCTGTTTTTT. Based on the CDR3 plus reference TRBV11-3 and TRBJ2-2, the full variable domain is EAGVVQSPRYKIIEKKQPVAFWCNPISGHNTLYWYLQNLGQGPELLIRYENEEAVDDSQLPKDRFSAERLKGVDSTLKIQPAELGDSAVYLCASSLGYSGANTGELFFGEGSRLTVL.

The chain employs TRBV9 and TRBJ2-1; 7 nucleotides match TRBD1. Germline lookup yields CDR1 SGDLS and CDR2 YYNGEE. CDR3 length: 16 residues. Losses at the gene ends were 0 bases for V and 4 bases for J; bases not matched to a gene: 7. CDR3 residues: CASSVGVGTEYNEQFF. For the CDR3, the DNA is TGTGCCAGCAGCGTAGGCGTAGGGACAGAGTACAATGAGCAGTTCTTC. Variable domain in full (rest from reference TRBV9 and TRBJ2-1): DSGVTQTPKHLITATGQRVTLRCSPRSGDLSVYWYQQSLDQGLQFLIQYYNGEERAKGNILERFSAQQFPDLHSELNLSSLELGDSALYFCASSVGVGTEYNEQFFGPGTRLTVL.